This entry lists 2 T cell receptor beta chains sequenced from one sample in a study of blood T cells in healthy people across ages (dated by TCRdb to between 2015 and 2017). Library preparation employed 5' RACE. Data came from an Illumina HiSeq 2500. A second PCR of roughly 7 to 11 cycles was performed with a sample-barcoded 5' primer and a J-beta primer mix. TCRdb trimmed the raw reads at Q25, called clones with MiXCR and kept productive beta chains. Entries that share a CDR3 protein sequence are merged under the most common genes and DNA. The sample table lists about 1.5 million distinct CDR3 sequences, approximately 39% of them with a count of one. 4% of the sample is taken by the ten largest. The sequenced material came from blood. The receptors come from a woman under 30 in good health.

This CDR3 is CASSLDPGLAVTSTDTQYF. The DNA of the CDR3 is TGCGCCAGCAGCTTGGACCCCGGACTAGCGGTGACTAGCACAGATACGCAGTATTTT. The V gene is TRBV5-1, the J gene TRBJ2-3, with 10 bases identical to TRBD2. This CDR3 has 19 residues. The germline CDR1 and CDR2 sequences are SGHRS and YFSETQ. Unmatched junction bases numbered 10, after V lost 0 bases and J lost 0 bases.

A few counts support this clonotype. The rearrangement uses TRBV12-3 or TRBV12-4 and TRBJ2-7; D perhaps matches TRBD1 (5 bases). The CDR3 extends over 13 amino acids. The ends were cut back, 4 bases at V and 6 bases at J, with 13 bases in the middle. This CDR3 is CASSSPRVGEQYF. Written as DNA, the CDR3 is TGTGCCAGCAGTTCCCCCAGGGTGGGCGAGCAGTACTTC.